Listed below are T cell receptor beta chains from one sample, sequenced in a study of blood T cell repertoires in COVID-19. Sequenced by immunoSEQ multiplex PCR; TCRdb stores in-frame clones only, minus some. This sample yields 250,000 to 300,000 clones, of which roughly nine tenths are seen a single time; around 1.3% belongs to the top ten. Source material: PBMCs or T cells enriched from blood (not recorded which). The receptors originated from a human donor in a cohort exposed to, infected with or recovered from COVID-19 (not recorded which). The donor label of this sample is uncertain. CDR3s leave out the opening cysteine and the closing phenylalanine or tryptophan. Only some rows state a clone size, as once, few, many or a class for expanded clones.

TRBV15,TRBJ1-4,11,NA,ATKDRLVEKLF
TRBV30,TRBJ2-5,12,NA,AWASDSGVRTQY
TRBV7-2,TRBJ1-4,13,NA,ASSLYADTGEKLF
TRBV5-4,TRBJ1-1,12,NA,ASSQGALNTEAF
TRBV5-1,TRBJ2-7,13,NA,ASRKGSGGNYEQY
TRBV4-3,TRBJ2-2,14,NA,ASSQDRFRNTGELF
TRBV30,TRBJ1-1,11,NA,AWDPTGTTEAF
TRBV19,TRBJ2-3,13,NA,ASSMSSRRGDTQY
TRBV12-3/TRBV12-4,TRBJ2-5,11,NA,ASSGTSQETQY
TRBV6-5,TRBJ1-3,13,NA,ASGDRGRSGNTIY
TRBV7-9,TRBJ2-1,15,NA,ASSSPRGQTSDNEQF
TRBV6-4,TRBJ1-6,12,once,ASSPRHWNSPLH
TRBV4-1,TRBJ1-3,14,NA,ASSHWTGGSGNTIY
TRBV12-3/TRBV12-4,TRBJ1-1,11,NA,ASSFRGRTEAF
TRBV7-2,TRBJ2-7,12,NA,ASARDRGTYEQY
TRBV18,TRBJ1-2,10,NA,ASSPKRGGYT
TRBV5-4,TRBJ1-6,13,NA,ASSRGQVPNSPLH
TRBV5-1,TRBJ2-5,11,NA,ASSLLYQETQY
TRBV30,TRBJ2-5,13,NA,AWSVRRGKQETQY
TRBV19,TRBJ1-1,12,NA,ASSIEGQGAEAF
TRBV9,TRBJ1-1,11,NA,ASSQGMDTEAF
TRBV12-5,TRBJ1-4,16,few,ASGLVLGQGAMIEKLF
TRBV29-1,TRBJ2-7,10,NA,SGRQGVGEQY
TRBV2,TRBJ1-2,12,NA,ASIGAGRDYGYT
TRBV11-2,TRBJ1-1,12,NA,ASSALRDSTEAF
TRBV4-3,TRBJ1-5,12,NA,ASSSGTYNQPQH
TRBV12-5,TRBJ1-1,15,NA,ASGVPGGQGLGAEAF
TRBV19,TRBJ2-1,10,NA,ASSIQYNEQF
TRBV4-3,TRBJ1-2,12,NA,ASSQDAVRYGYT
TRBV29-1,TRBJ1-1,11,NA,SVRQGKNTEAF
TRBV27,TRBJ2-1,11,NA,ASRPTNSNEQF
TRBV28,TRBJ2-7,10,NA,ASSFLLYEQY
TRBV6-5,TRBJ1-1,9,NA,ASNRNTEAF
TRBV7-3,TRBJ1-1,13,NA,ASSLTNSRGTEAF
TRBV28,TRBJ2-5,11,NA,ASSLPGQETQY
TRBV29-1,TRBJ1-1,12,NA,SVVGPGRNTEAF
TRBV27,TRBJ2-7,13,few,ASSFLSVPFYEQY
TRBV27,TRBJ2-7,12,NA,ASSIAGGSYEQY
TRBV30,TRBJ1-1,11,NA,AWSGASNTEAF
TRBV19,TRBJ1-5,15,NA,ASSIWQGNPINQPQH
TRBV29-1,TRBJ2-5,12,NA,SVGGTSKGETQY
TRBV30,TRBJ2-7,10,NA,AWSYLSYEQY
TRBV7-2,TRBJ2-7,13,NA,ASSLAAGAPYEQY
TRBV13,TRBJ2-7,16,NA,ASSSPGSWGEGTYEQY
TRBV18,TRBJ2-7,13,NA,ASSPGTGITYEQY
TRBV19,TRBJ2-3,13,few,ASSIPSGGTDTQY
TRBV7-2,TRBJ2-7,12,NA,ASSSGGTSYEQY
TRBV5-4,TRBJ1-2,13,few,ASSSARIAGYGYT